The 18 T cell receptor beta chains below were found in one sample sequenced in a study of CD8+CD57+ T cells in acquired aplastic anemia. Whoever was chosen for sequencing had shown CD8+CD57+ cell expansion by flow cytometry. The use of genomic DNA as template underpinned the TCR beta VDJ and CDR3 profiling. TCRdb reanalysed the reads using MiXCR and keeps one entry per CDR3 protein. The profile shows about 200,000 distinct CDR3 sequences, roughly two thirds of them singletons. Sequenced input: sorted CD4+, CD8+, or CD8+CD57+ T cells (not recorded which) from PBMCs. These receptors were collected from a human donor with aplastic anemia.

The chain recombines TRBV7-3 with TRBJ2-5, with a tentative D call TRBD2 (5 bases). V lost 5 bases, J lost 5 bases, and 12 bases lay in between. Germline loops: CDR1 SGHTA, CDR2 FQGTGA. This CDR3 is 13 amino acids long. CDR3 in amino acids: CASSNKPGETQYF. The CDR3 DNA is TGTGCCAGCAGCAACAAGCCGGGGGAGACCCAGTACTTC.

The chain employs TRBV7-8 and TRBJ1-4; 7 nucleotides align to TRBD1. V gave up 5 bases and J gave up 8 bases; unmatched junction bases: 11. The germline CDR1 and CDR2 sequences are SGHVS and FQNEAQ. The CDR3 totals 15 residues. This CDR3 is CASSPRDSVGEKLFF. DNA for the CDR3: TGTGCCAGCAGCCCCCGGGACAGCGTCGGAGAAAAACTGTTTTTT.

The chain couples TRBV7-9 to TRBJ2-1, with D uncertain. V was pared by 5 bases and J by 2 bases, with 13 bases between. In germline, CDR1 is SEHNR, CDR2 FQNEAQ (reference sequence). The CDR3 consists of 15 residues. This chain's CDR3 is CASSLGNSPYNEQFF. CDR3 nucleotide sequence: TGTGCCAGCAGCCTAGGGAATTCCCCCTACAATGAGCAGTTCTTC.

The table lists this clonotype with a few counts. This chain joins TRBV20-1 and TRBJ1-1, with TRBD1 matching over 7 bases. The CDR3 loop spans 15 amino acids. V lost 3 bases, J lost 1 base, and 8 bases stayed unmatched. Per germline, CDR1 DFQATT and CDR2 SNEGSKA (reference sequence). CDR3 amino acids: CSARVPGGTNTEAFF. The CDR3 bases are TGCAGTGCTAGGGTCCCAGGGGGGACGAACACTGAAGCTTTCTTT.

This clonotype has just a few counts. The V and J genes are TRBV5-1 and TRBJ2-7; D ambiguous. This CDR3 has 14 amino acids. V was shortened by 0 bases and J by 2 bases, with 9 bases between the two germline ends. CDR1 SGHRS and CDR2 YFSETQ come from the germline V gene. CDR3 region: CASSLGWGAYEQYF. DNA for the CDR3: TGCGCCAGCAGCTTGGGTTGGGGTGCCTACGAGCAGTACTTC.

The chain is built from TRBV7-2 and TRBJ1-5; perhaps TRBD1 as D (5 bases). This CDR3 has 13 residues. The germline V gene encodes CDR1 SGHTA and CDR2 FQGNSA. Trimming shortened V by 5 bases and J by 7 bases, and 12 bases separated the two germline ends. The CDR3 protein is CASSLERGQPQHF. CDR3 in DNA: TGTGCCAGCAGCCTAGAAAGGGGCCAGCCCCAGCATTTT.

This clonotype was observed at least ten times. The chain couples TRBV7-8 to TRBJ2-7; 8 bases are a match to TRBD1. V shed 1 base and J 5 bases; nucleotides not matched to a gene: 10. This CDR3 comprises 16 residues. Per the germline V gene, CDR1 is SGHVS and CDR2 is FQNEAQ. The CDR3 here is CASSLVVWTGLDEQYF. The CDR3 DNA is TGTGCCAGCAGCTTAGTTGTCTGGACAGGGCTCGACGAGCAGTACTTC.

This sequence joins TRBV15 and TRBJ1-6; D is perhaps TRBD1 (5 bases). Germline CDR1 reads LNHNV; CDR2 reads YYDKDF (reference sequence). The CDR3 runs 14 residues. V lost 1 base and J 7 bases, leaving 8 bases between the germline ends. The CDR3 bases are TGTGCCACCAGCAGAGTAGGGACCAATTCACCCCTCCACTTT. Residues: CATSRVGTNSPLHF.

In its sample, this clonotype is medium-sized. This chain links TRBV7-9 with TRBJ2-7; tentatively, D is TRBD1 (5 bases). V lost 7 bases and J lost 4, with 23 bases in between. This CDR3 comprises 16 residues. Germline V gene lookup returns CDR1 SEHNR and CDR2 FQNEAQ (reference sequence). The CDR3 region is CASTPNQGLGMYEQYF. CDR3 in DNA: TGTGCCAGCACACCCAATCAGGGTCTAGGGATGTACGAGCAGTACTTC.

This clonotype was observed at least ten times. V is TRBV2 and J is TRBJ2-7, with D possibly matching TRBD1 (5 bases). This CDR3 has 12 amino acids. Trimming removed 5 bases at V and 3 bases at J, with 8 bases between. Germline CDR1 reads SNHLY; CDR2 reads FYNNEI. CDR3: CASSFDSYEQYF. CDR3 in DNA: TGTGCCAGCAGTTTTGACAGCTACGAGCAGTACTTC.

This clonotype was found many times. CDR3 bases: TGTGCCAGCAGCTTTTTTTACGTGGTTGGAACCTACGAGCAGTACTTC. This sequence encodes CASSFFYVVGTYEQYF. This chain uses TRBV5-6 with TRBJ2-7; no clear D gene. V was trimmed by 2 bases and J by 2 bases, leaving 17 bases between them. Germline CDR1 is SGHDT and CDR2 is YYEEEE. CDR3 length equals 16 residues.

The chain employs TRBV19 and TRBJ1-3; a weak D match, TRBD1 (6 bases). V was shortened by 10 bases and J by 0 bases, with 13 bases between the two germline ends. Looked up from germline, CDR1 is LNHDA and CDR2 is SQIVND (reference sequence). The CDR3 length is 14 residues. CDR3 protein: CATKGQNSGNTIYF. For the CDR3, the DNA is TGTGCCACAAAAGGACAGAACTCTGGAAACACCATATATTTT.

The V and J genes are TRBV7-8 and TRBJ1-1, with D hard to call. Between the trimmed V and J ends, which lost 6 bases and 4 bases, there was a span of 9 bases. This CDR3 is built from 12 residues. Germline V lookup: CDR1 SGHVS, CDR2 FQNEAQ. CDR3 nucleotide sequence: TGTGCCAGCAGGGGTGTCTTCACTGAAGCTTTCTTT. As protein: CASRGVFTEAFF.

V is TRBV24-1 and J is TRBJ2-1, with TRBD2 identical over 9 bases. Germline CDR1 reads KGHDR; CDR2 reads SFDVKD. The CDR3 runs 15 residues. The ends lost 2 bases at V and 5 bases at J; junction bases unmatched: 3. The DNA of the CDR3 is TGTGCCACCAGTGATTCTAGCGGGACCCACAATGAGCAGTTCTTC. Translated: CATSDSSGTHNEQFF.

In its sample, this clonotype was seen a few times. This sequence joins TRBV7-6 and TRBJ2-3, with 10 nucleotides matching TRBD1. The junction had 10 bases not matched to a gene; V was cut back by 0 bases and J by 1 base. This CDR3 comprises 19 residues. Per germline, CDR1 SGHVS and CDR2 FNYEAQ. Here the CDR3 DNA reads TGTGCCAGCAGCTTAGCTTTTGGGACAGGGGTTTTTGGCACAGATACGCAGTATTTT. Translating it yields CASSLAFGTGVFGTDTQYF.

V and J are TRBV29-1 and TRBJ2-1, with 15 bases aligning to TRBD2. The CDR3 covers 13 residues. With V trimmed by 6 bases and J by 8 bases, 2 bases remained unmatched. CDR1 and CDR2 (germline): SQVTM, ANQGSEA. As DNA, the CDR3 is TGCAGCGTCGGGACTAGCGGGAGGTATGAGCAGTTCTTC. Amino acid sequence: CSVGTSGRYEQFF.

The chain joins TRBV19 to TRBJ2-7, with a tentative D call TRBD2 (5 bases). Trimming took 1 base from V and 3 from J, leaving 13 bases between them. Germline V lookup: CDR1 LNHDA, CDR2 SQIVND (reference sequence). The CDR3 loop spans 15 amino acids. The DNA of the CDR3 is TGTGCCAGTAGTATAGCTTCCGGACGGGGCTACGAGCAGTACTTC. Protein: CASSIASGRGYEQYF.

This chain joins TRBV24-1 and TRBJ1-2; maybe TRBD1 (6 bases). The CDR3 is 14 amino acids. V was trimmed by 4 bases and J by 4 bases, leaving 12 bases between them. Germline V lookup: CDR1 KGHDR, CDR2 SFDVKD. CDR3 region: CATSDRGAGYGYTF. The CDR3 DNA is TGTGCCACCAGTGACAGGGGAGCGGGCTATGGCTACACCTTC.